The sample holds a few counts of the clone carrying this T cell receptor (beta chain). Mismatch with germline at one junction end may stem from a read error. The data derive from a study of shared clonotypes between healthy human individuals. Libraries were prepared by immunoSEQ multiplex PCR; TCRdb keeps only in-frame clonotypes and omits some of them. Seen here are 200,000 to 250,000 clones, 60% to 80% observed once, and the top ten hold roughly 10%. Germline V gene data show CDR1 as MNHEY and CDR2 as SMNVEV (reference sequence). The CDR3 length is 13 residues. This clonotype was obtained from a man younger than 45 in good health. Sample: memory CD4+ T cells sorted from blood. Subset noted: CD45RA-negative fraction. This chain connects TRBV27 to TRBJ1-2; 7 bases line up with TRBD1. This chain's CDR3 is CASSWDSTQGKAF. In DNA, the CDR3 is TGTGCCAGCAGTTGGGACTCGACACAGGGGAAGGCCTTC.